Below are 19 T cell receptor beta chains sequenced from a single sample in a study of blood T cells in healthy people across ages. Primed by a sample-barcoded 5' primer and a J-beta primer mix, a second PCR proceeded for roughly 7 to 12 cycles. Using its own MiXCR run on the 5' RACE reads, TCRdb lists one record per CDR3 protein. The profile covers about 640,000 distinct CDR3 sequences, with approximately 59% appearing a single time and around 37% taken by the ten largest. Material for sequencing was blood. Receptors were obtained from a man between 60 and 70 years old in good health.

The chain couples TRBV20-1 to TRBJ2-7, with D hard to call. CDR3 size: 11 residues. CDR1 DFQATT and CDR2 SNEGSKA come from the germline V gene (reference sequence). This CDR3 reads CIAARSYEQYF. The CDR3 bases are TGCATTGCGGCGCGGTCCTACGAGCAGTACTTC.

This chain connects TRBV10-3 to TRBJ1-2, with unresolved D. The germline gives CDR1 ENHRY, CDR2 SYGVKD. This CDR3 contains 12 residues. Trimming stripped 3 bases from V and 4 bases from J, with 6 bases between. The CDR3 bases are TGTGCCATCAGTGATAAGGGCTATGGCTACACCTTC. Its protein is CAISDKGYGYTF.

The CDR3: CASSLGSRSYNEQFF. CDR3 bases: TGTGCCAGCAGCTTGGGGTCCCGATCCTACAATGAGCAGTTCTTC. This chain connects TRBV5-4 to TRBJ2-1; D remains ambiguous. The V and J ends lost 0 bases and 1 base respectively, with 8 bases between them. The CDR3 totals 15 residues. In germline, CDR1 is SGHNT, CDR2 YYREEE (reference sequence).

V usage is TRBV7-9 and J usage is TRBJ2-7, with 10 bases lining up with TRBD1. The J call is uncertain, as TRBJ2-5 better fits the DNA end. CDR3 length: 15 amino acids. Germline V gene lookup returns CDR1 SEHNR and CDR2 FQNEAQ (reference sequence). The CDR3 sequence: CASSLAGDRGQTQYF. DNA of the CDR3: TGTGCCAGCAGCTTAGCGGGGGACAGGGGCCAGACCCAGTACTTC.

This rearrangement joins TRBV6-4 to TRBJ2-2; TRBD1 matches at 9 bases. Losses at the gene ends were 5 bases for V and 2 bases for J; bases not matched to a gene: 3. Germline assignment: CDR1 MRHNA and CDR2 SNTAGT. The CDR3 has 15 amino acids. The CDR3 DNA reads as TGTGCCAGCAGTTGGGACAGGGCAAACACCGGGGAGCTGTTTTTT. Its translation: CASSWDRANTGELFF.

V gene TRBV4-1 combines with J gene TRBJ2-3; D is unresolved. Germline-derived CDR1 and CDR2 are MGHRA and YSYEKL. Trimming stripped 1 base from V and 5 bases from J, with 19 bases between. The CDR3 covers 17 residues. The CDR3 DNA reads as TGCGCCAGCAGCCAAGCTACAACAGTGCTGGTGGGAGATACGCAGTATTTT. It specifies CASSQATTVLVGDTQYF.

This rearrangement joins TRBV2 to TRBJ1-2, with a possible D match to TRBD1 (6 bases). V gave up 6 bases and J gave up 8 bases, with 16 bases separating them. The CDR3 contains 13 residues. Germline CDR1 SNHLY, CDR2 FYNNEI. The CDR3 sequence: CASRLQRGGGYTF. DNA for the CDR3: TGTGCCAGCAGACTCCAAAGGGGGGGAGGCTACACCTTC.

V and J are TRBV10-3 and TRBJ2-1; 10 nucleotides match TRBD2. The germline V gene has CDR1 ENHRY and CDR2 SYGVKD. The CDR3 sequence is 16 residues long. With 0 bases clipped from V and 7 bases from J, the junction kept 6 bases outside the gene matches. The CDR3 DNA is TGTGCCATCAGTGAGTCGAGTAGCGGGGGGCAGAATGAGCAGTTCTTC. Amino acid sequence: CAISESSSGGQNEQFF.

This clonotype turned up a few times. In DNA form, the CDR3 reads TGTGCCAGCTGGCAGCAGAATTCACCCCTCCACTTT. Residues: CASWQQNSPLHF. V is TRBV12-3 or TRBV12-4 and J is TRBJ1-6; D remains unclear. The CDR3 consists of 12 residues. V was trimmed by 8 bases and J by 7 bases, leaving 9 bases between them.

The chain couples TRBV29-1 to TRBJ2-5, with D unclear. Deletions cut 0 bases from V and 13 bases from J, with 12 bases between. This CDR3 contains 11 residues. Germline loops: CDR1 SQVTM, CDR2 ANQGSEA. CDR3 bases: TGCAGCGTTGAAGAGGGATTCGAGCGGTACTTC. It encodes CSVEEGFERYF.

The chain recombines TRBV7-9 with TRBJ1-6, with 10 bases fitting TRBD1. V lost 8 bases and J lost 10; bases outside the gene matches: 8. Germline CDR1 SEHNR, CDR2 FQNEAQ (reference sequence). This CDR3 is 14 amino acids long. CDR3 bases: TGTGCCAGCGGAATGACAGGGGGCTGGTCACCCCTCCACTTT. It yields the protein CASGMTGGWSPLHF. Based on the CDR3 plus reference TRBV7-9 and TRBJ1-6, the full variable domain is DTGVSQNPRHKITKRGQNVTFRCDPISEHNRLYWYRQTLGQGPEFLTYFQNEAQLEKSRLLSDRFSAERPKGSFSTLEIQRTEQGDSAMYLCASGMTGGWSPLHFGNGTRLTVT.

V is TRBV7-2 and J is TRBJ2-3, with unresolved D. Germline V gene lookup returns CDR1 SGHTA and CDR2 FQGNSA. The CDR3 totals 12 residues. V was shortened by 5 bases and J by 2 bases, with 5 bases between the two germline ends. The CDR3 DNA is TGTGCCAGCAGCCACGACACAGATACGCAGTATTTT. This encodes CASSHDTDTQYF.

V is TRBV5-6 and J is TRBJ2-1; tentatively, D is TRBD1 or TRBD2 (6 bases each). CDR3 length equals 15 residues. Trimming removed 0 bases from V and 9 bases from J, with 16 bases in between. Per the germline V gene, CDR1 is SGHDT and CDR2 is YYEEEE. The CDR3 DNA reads TGTGCCAGCAGCTTGGGGGGGGCATCCCCCGGTGAGCAGTTCTTC. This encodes CASSLGGASPGEQFF.

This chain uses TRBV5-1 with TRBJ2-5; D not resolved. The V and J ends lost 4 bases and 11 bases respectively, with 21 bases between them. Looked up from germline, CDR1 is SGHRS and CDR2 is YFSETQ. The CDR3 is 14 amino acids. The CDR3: CASSPDYSYNEQYF. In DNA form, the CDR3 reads TGCGCCAGCAGCCCGGATTACTCCTACAATGAGCAGTACTTC. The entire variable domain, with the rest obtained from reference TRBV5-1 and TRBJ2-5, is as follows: KAGVTQTPRYLIKTRGQQVTLSCSPISGHRSVSWYQQTPGQGLQFLFEYFSETQRNKGNFPGRFSGRQFSNSRSEMNVSTLELGDSALYLCASSPDYSYNEQYFGPGTRLLVL.

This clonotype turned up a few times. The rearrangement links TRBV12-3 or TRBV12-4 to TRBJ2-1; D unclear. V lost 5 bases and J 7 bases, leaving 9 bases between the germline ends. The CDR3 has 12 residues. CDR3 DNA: TGTGCCAGCAGTCGACCTGGGAATGAGCAGTTCTTC. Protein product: CASSRPGNEQFF.

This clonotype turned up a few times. Here the CDR3 reads CASSLVERGQETQYF. CDR3 nucleotide sequence: TGTGCCAGCAGCTTAGTTGAGCGGGGGCAAGAGACCCAGTACTTC. The J gene is TRBJ2-5, the V gene TRBV7-9; 8 bases line up with TRBD2. Germline CDR1 SEHNR, CDR2 FQNEAQ (reference sequence). The ends lost 1 base at V and 2 bases at J; junction bases unmatched: 3. The CDR3 contains 15 residues.

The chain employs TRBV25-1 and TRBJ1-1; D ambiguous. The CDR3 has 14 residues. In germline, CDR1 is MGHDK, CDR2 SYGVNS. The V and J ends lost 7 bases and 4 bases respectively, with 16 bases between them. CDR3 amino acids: CASTPTNRGTEAFF. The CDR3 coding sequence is TGTGCCAGCACACCGACAAACCGGGGCACTGAAGCTTTCTTT.

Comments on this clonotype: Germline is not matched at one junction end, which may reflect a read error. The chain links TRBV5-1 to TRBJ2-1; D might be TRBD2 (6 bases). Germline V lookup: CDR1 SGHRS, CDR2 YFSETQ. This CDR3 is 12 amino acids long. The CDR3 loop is CASGLRRGEQFF. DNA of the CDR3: TGCGCCAGCGGCTTGCGGCGGGGTGAGCAGTTCTTC.

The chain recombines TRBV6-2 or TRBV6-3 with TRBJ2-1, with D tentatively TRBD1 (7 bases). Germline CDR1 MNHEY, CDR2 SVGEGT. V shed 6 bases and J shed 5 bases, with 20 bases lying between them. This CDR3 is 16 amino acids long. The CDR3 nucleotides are TGTGCCAGCAGACCCAGGGGGGCAAACCGAAACAATGAGCAGTTCTTC. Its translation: CASRPRGANRNNEQFF.